This T cell receptor (beta chain) was profiled in a study of blood T cell repertoires in COVID-19. Study as a whole: Sources were T cells, B-cell-depleted T cells, or PBMCs; the material itself was cDNA or gDNA.

Trimming shortened V by 7 bases and J by 4 bases, and 13 bases separated the two germline ends. Germline CDR1 MNHEY, CDR2 SMNVEV (reference sequence). The CDR3 is 13 residues long. Original processing methods: Counts of nucleated cells, estimated from reference gene primer amplification, were obtained. The data were produced by immunoSEQ multiplex PCR, yet TCRdb's version contains in-frame clones alone and is incomplete. V, J and clone size are taken as reported in that table, and D and trimming were inferred from the DNA itself. The sample consists of almost 400,000 clones, roughly nine tenths of them appearing once.

The source of this sequence is a young woman who had recovered from COVID-19. V and J are TRBV27 and TRBJ2-5; D is perhaps TRBD1 (5 bases). Sequencing input: PBMCs or T cells enriched from blood (not recorded which). CDR3 sequence (DNA): TGTGCCAGCACCCGGCTAGGGGCAGAGACCCAGTACTTC. As protein: CASTRLGAETQYF.